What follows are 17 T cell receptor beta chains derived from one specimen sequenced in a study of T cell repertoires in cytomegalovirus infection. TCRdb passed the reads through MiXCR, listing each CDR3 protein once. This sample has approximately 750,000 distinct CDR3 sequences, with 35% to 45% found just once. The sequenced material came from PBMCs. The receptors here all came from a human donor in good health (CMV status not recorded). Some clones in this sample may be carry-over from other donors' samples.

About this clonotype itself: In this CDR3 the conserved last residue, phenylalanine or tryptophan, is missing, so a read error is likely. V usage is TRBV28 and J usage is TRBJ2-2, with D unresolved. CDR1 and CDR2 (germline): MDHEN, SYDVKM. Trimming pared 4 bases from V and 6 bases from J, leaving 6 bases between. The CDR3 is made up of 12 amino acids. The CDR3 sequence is CASSSWAGELFL. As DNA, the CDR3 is TGTGCCAGCAGTTCTTGGGCCGGGGAGCTGTTTTTG.

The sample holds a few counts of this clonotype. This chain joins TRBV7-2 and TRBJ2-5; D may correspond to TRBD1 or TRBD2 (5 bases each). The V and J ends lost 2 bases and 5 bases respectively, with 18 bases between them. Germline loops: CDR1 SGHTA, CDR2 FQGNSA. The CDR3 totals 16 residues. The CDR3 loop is CASSLNPGTVGETQYF. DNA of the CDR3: TGTGCCAGCAGCTTAAACCCCGGGACCGTGGGGGAGACCCAGTACTTC.

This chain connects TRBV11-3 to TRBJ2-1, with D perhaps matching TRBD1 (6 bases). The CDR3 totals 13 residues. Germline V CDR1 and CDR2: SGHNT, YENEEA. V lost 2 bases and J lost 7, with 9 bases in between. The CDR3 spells CASSLKGENEQFF. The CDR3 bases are TGTGCCAGCAGCTTAAAGGGGGAGAATGAGCAGTTCTTC.

The CDR3, as DNA: TGTGCCAGCAGCTTAGGGGTCCATGTGTCCCAGTACTTC. It translates to CASSLGVHVSQYF. The V call is TRBV11-2, the J call TRBJ2-5; unclear D gene. V gave up 1 base and J gave up 9 bases, with 12 bases separating them. The germline V gene encodes CDR1 SGHAT and CDR2 FQNNGV. This CDR3 contains 13 residues.

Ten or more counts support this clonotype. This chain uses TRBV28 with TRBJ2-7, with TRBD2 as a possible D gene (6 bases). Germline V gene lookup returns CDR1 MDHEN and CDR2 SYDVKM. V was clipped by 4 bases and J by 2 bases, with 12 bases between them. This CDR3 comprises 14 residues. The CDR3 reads CASSYAGPTYEQYF. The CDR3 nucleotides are TGTGCCAGCAGTTACGCGGGGCCGACCTACGAGCAGTACTTC. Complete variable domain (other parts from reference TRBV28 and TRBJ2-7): DVKVTQSSRYLVKRTGEKVFLECVQDMDHENMFWYRQDPGLGLRLIYFSYDVKMKEKGDIPEGYSVSREKKERFSLILESASTNQTSMYLCASSYAGPTYEQYFGPGTRLTVT.

For the CDR3, the DNA is TGCGCCAGCAGCTTCGGCCAGACCACAGATACGCAGTATTTT. It specifies CASSFGQTTDTQYF. V usage is TRBV5-1 and J usage is TRBJ2-3; D unclear. This CDR3 region has 14 residues. Germline CDR1 reads SGHRS; CDR2 reads YFSETQ. V was clipped by 2 bases and J by 2 bases, with 9 bases between them. Full variable domain (missing parts from reference TRBV5-1 and TRBJ2-3): KAGVTQTPRYLIKTRGQQVTLSCSPISGHRSVSWYQQTPGQGLQFLFEYFSETQRNKGNFPGRFSGRQFSNSRSEMNVSTLELGDSALYLCASSFGQTTDTQYFGPGTRLTVL.

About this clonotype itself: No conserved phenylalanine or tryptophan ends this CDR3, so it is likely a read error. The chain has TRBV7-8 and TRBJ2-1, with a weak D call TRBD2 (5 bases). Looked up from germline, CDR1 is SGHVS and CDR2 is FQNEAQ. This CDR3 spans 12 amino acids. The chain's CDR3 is CASSVDGNDQFL. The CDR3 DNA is TGTGCCAGCAGCGTAGACGGGAATGATCAGTTCTTA.

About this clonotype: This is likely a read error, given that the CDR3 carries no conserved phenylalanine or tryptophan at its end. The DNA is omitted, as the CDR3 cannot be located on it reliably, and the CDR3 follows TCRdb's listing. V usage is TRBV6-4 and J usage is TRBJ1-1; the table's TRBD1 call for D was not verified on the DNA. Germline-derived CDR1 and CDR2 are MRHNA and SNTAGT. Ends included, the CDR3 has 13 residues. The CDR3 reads CASNGRVNTEALL.

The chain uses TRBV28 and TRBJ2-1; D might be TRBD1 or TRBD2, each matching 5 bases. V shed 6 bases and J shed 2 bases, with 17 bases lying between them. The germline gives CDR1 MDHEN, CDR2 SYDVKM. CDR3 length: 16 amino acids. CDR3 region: CASSRVVAGTYNEQFF. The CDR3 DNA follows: TGTGCCAGCAGCAGGGTCGTCGCGGGTACCTACAATGAGCAGTTCTTC.

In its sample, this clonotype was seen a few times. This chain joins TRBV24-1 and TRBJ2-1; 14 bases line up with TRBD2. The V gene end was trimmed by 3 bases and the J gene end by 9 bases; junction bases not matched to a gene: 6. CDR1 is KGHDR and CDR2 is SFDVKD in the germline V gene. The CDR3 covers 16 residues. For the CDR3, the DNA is TGTGCCACCAGTGATCTGGGACTAGCGGGAGATTCTGAGCAGTTCTTC. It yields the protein CATSDLGLAGDSEQFF.

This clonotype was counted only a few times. CDR3 sequence (DNA): TGTGCCAGCAAGGCGGGAGGGGATAATGAGCAGTTCTTC. Its translation is CASKAGGDNEQFF. The chain carries TRBV28 and TRBJ2-1; 9 bases align to TRBD2. CDR1 MDHEN and CDR2 SYDVKM come from the germline V gene. The length of the CDR3 is 13 residues. J was trimmed by 7 bases and V by 7 bases; bases with no gene match: 5.

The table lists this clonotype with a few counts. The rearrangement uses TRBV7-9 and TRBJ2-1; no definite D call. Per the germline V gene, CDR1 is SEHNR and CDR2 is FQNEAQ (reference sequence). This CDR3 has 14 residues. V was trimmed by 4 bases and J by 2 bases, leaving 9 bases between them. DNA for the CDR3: TGTGCCAGCAGCTCGAGTCGACCCTACAATGAGCAGTTCTTC. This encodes CASSSSRPYNEQFF.

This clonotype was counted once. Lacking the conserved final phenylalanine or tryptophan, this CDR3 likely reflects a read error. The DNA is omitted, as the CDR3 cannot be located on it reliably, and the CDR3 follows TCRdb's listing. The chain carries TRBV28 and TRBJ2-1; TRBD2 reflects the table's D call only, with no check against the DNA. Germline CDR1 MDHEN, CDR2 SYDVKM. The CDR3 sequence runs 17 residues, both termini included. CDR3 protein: CASRPTSGRSYYNEQLL.

CDR3 region: CASSQEGGGSGVSYNEQFF. The CDR3 DNA reads TGTGCCAGCAGCCAAGAGGGAGGTGGTAGCGGGGTATCCTACAATGAGCAGTTCTTC. V is TRBV3-1 and J is TRBJ2-1; 8 bases map to TRBD2. The CDR3 runs to 19 residues. With V trimmed by 0 bases and J by 1 base, 11 bases remained unmatched. CDR1 is LGHDT and CDR2 is YNNKEL in the germline V gene (reference sequence).

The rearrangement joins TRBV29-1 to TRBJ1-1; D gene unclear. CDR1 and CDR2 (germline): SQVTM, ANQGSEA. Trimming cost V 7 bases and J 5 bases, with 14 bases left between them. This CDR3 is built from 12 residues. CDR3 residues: CSAMAGETEAFF. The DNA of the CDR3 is TGCAGCGCCATGGCCGGGGAAACTGAAGCTTTCTTT.

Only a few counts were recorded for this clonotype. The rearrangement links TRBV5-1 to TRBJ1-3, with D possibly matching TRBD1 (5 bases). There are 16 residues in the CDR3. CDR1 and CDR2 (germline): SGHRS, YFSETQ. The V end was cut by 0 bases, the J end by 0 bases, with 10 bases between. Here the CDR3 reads CASSLGRGPSGNTIYF. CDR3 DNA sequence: TGCGCCAGCAGCTTGGGCCGGGGCCCCTCTGGAAACACCATATATTTT.

CDR3 amino acids: CASSLRTSGTSLEQFF. CDR3 DNA: TGTGCCAGCAGCCTAAGGACTAGCGGGACCTCGCTTGAGCAGTTCTTC. The V call is TRBV28, the J call TRBJ2-1; 12 bases are shared with TRBD2. CDR3 length: 16 residues. V shed 6 bases, J shed 9 bases, and the junction held 12 bases outside the gene matches. The V gene's germline CDR1 is MDHEN and CDR2 SYDVKM.